This entry lists 12 T cell receptor beta chains sequenced from one sample in a study of identical twins. Each CDR3 protein is one row after TCRdb ran MiXCR on the 5' RACE reads. The profile covers about 700,000 distinct CDR3 sequences, with over 8.5% appearing a single time and approximately 0.89% taken by the ten largest. This sample also appeared in a second study, on yellow fever vaccine responses in identical twins.

The sample was PBMCs. Every receptor here comes from a woman aged 18-29 years in good health.

The chain has TRBV30 and TRBJ1-4; possible D gene TRBD1, 6 bases. CDR3 length equals 13 residues. Germline CDR1 is GTSNPN and CDR2 is SVGIG (reference sequence). Trimming shortened V by 5 bases and J by 7 bases, and 14 bases separated the two germline ends. Written as DNA, the CDR3 is TGTGCCTGGCAACAGGGTAGGGCTGAAAAACTGTTTTTT. Amino acid sequence: CAWQQGRAEKLFF.

This clonotype was counted only a few times. The rearrangement joins TRBV6-1 to TRBJ2-7; 7 bases align to TRBD1. Germline values: CDR1 MNHNS, CDR2 SASEGT. The CDR3 spans 14 residues. V dropped 10 bases and J dropped 2; count of bases not matched to a gene: 11. CDR3 sequence (DNA): TGTGCCACCTACACCGGGACAGTGGCCTACGAGCAGTACTTC. Its protein is CATYTGTVAYEQYF.

This clonotype has at least ten counts. V gene TRBV12-3 or TRBV12-4 combines with J gene TRBJ2-3, with 9 bases identical to TRBD2. Unmatched junction bases numbered 6, after V lost 2 bases and J lost 6 bases. The CDR3 has 15 residues. The CDR3 here is CASSLIAGVFDTQYF. The CDR3 DNA follows: TGTGCCAGCAGTTTAATAGCGGGAGTCTTTGATACGCAGTATTTT.

The chain carries TRBV24-1 and TRBJ2-5, with no clear D. CDR3 length: 14 residues. Trimming pared 7 bases from V and 4 bases from J, leaving 15 bases between. Germline assignment: CDR1 KGHDR and CDR2 SFDVKD. CDR3 loop: CATSLPGARETQYF. As DNA, the CDR3 is TGTGCCACCAGCCTCCCGGGCGCTCGAGAGACCCAGTACTTC.

This chain joins TRBV4-3 and TRBJ2-1; D unresolved. Germline V gives CDR1 LGHNA, CDR2 YSLEER. The CDR3 has 14 residues. V lost 4 bases and J 5 bases, leaving 12 bases between the germline ends. The CDR3 coding sequence is TGCGCCAGCAGCCTGATCGGCCACGACAATGAGCAGTTCTTC. Protein: CASSLIGHDNEQFF.

This clonotype was counted between two and nine times. The CDR3 DNA is TGCGCCAGCAGCCTTACGGAAACGGGACTAGCGGGATTGGGCTCCTACGAGCAGTACTTC. Amino acid sequence: CASSLTETGLAGLGSYEQYF. The chain uses TRBV4-1 and TRBJ2-7; TRBD2 matches 13 bases. The ends lost 4 bases at V and 0 bases at J; junction bases unmatched: 15. Per the germline V gene, CDR1 is MGHRA and CDR2 is YSYEKL. The CDR3 runs to 20 residues.

This chain links TRBV24-1 with TRBJ2-1; TRBD2 matches 7 bases. The CDR3 is 13 residues long. Unmatched junction bases numbered 8, after V lost 7 bases and J lost 9 bases. CDR1 and CDR2 (germline): KGHDR, SFDVKD. In DNA form, the CDR3 reads TGTGCCACCAGGCCGGGAGGCTCGGGTGAGCAGTTCTTC. Translation: CATRPGGSGEQFF.

This clonotype was counted at least ten times. The chain is built from TRBV7-9 and TRBJ1-3, with D unresolved. There are 13 residues in the CDR3. Deletions cut 4 bases from V and 2 bases from J, with 6 bases between. Germline V gene sequence: CDR1 SEHNR, CDR2 FQNEAQ (reference sequence). DNA of the CDR3: TGTGCCAGCAGCTATAACGCTGGAAACACCATATATTTT. Translated, it gives CASSYNAGNTIYF.

This clonotype has a handful of counts. The rearrangement joins TRBV27 to TRBJ1-4, with D possibly matching TRBD1 (5 bases). The germline V gene encodes CDR1 MNHEY and CDR2 SMNVEV (reference sequence). The CDR3 covers 16 residues. V was pared by 5 bases and J by 2 bases, with 15 bases between. The CDR3 loop is CASSSYLGTTNEKLFF. The CDR3 DNA reads as TGTGCCAGCAGTAGCTACCTAGGGACCACTAATGAAAAACTGTTTTTT.

The chain couples TRBV11-1 to TRBJ2-6, with a weak D call TRBD2 (6 bases). With 1 base removed from V and 0 bases from J, the gap between germline ends came to 16 bases. Per the germline V gene, CDR1 is SGHAT and CDR2 is FQDESV (reference sequence). This CDR3 comprises 19 residues. The CDR3 loop reads CASSLGGLLKISGANVLTF. Written as DNA, the CDR3 is TGTGCCAGCAGCTTAGGGGGACTGCTAAAAATCTCTGGGGCCAACGTCCTGACTTTC.

This clonotype was detected ten times or more. The rearrangement links TRBV11-2 to TRBJ2-3, with D perhaps TRBD1 (6 bases). Germline CDR1 SGHAT, CDR2 FQNNGV. V shed 0 bases and J shed 1 base, with 8 bases lying between them. CDR3 size: 15 residues. CDR3 in DNA: TGTGCCAGCAGCTTAGACAGGGGTGGCACAGATACGCAGTATTTT. Residues: CASSLDRGGTDTQYF. Full variable domain (remainder filled in from reference TRBV11-2 and TRBJ2-3): EAGVAQSPRYKIIEKRQSVAFWCNPISGHATLYWYQQILGQGPKLLIQFQNNGVVDDSQLPKDRFSAERLKGVDSTLKIQPAKLEDSAVYLCASSLDRGGTDTQYFGPGTRLTVL.

The V and J genes are TRBV5-6 and TRBJ2-2; D may match TRBD1 or TRBD2 (6 bases each). The length of the CDR3 is 16 residues. The germline gives CDR1 SGHDT, CDR2 YYEEEE. V lost 4 bases and J 1 base, leaving 14 bases between the germline ends. CDR3 sequence (DNA): TGTGCCAGCAGCCGCCGAGGGGGGCGGAACACCGGGGAGCTGTTTTTT. Translating gives CASSRRGGRNTGELFF.